This entry lists 5 T cell receptor beta chains sequenced from one sample in a study of T-cell reconstitution after alpha-beta-depleted transplantation in children. Unique molecular identifiers were built into the TCRbeta library. TCRdb used MiXCR to reprocess the PCR reads, holding one entry per CDR3 protein. This table has 500,000 to 750,000 distinct CDR3 sequences, 13% appearing once. The input for sequencing was PBMCs, mostly from graft donor cells, taken 360 days after TCRalphabeta/CD19-depleted stem cell transplant. These receptors originate from a male patient under 18 who had a stem cell transplant for acute myeloid leukemia, so the T cells may come from the graft donor.

The chain is built from TRBV20-1 and TRBJ2-7; no firm D call. Trimming pared 3 bases from V and 0 bases from J, leaving 9 bases between. This CDR3 is built from 13 residues. Germline CDR1 and CDR2: DFQATT and SNEGSKA (reference sequence). CDR3 sequence reads: CSASPRRSYEQYF. The DNA of the CDR3 is TGCAGTGCTAGTCCGAGGCGCTCCTACGAGCAGTACTTC.

The CDR3 sequence is CASSVVPGARAQYF. CDR3 DNA sequence: TGTGCCAGCAGTGTCGTCCCGGGCGCAAGGGCCCAGTACTTC. The chain links TRBV6-4 to TRBJ2-5; D unresolved. The CDR3 spans 14 residues. Germline loops: CDR1 MRHNA, CDR2 SNTAGT. V was pared by 4 bases and J by 9 bases, with 18 bases between.

As for this clonotype: A read error is possible here, since a much larger clone lies one base away. V usage is TRBV28 and J usage is TRBJ2-3; D uncertain. V shed 7 bases and J shed 5 bases, with 22 bases lying between them. CDR1 is MDHEN and CDR2 is SYDVKM in the germline V gene. This CDR3 region has 16 residues. CDR3 protein: CASITVGKRYGDTQYF. CDR3 in DNA: TGTGCCAGCATTACCGTGGGAAAGAGATACGGAGATACGCAGTATTTT.

In this sample, this clonotype turned up a few times. This chain connects TRBV20-1 to TRBJ2-3, with a weak D call TRBD2 (6 bases). Trimming removed 2 bases from V and 10 bases from J, with 25 bases in between. This CDR3 contains 16 residues. From germline, CDR1 is DFQATT and CDR2 SNEGSKA (reference sequence). The CDR3 sequence is CSARRDSGTLIYAQYF. The DNA of the CDR3 is TGCAGTGCTAGAAGGGACTCGGGGACCCTGATTTATGCGCAGTATTTT.

Sample share makes this clonotype medium-sized. The V and J genes are TRBV29-1 and TRBJ2-1, with 13 bases matching TRBD2. Germline V gene lookup returns CDR1 SQVTM and CDR2 ANQGSEA. The CDR3 loop spans 14 amino acids. J gave up 8 bases and V 3 bases, and 4 bases lay outside the gene matches. The DNA of the CDR3 is TGCAGCGTTGATACTAGCGGGAGGGTTTATGAGCAGTTCTTC. Protein sequence: CSVDTSGRVYEQFF.